The 2 T cell receptor beta chains given below trace back to one sample, sequenced in a study of blood T cell repertoires in COVID-19. Sequenced by immunoSEQ multiplex PCR; TCRdb stores in-frame clones only, minus some. The top ten hold over 4% of the sample, which has just over 250,000 clones, approximately 79% seen once. Sequenced: PBMCs or T cells enriched from blood (not recorded which). The receptors originated from a man aged 25 to 40 with acute COVID-19.

The V call is TRBV28, the J call TRBJ1-2, with D unresolved. The CDR3 spans 12 residues. V dropped 6 bases and J dropped 2 bases, with 7 bases sitting between them. CDR1 is MDHEN and CDR2 is SYDVKM in the germline V gene. CDR3 sequence reads: CASSLQNYGYTF. In DNA, the CDR3 is TGTGCCAGCAGCCTCCAGAACTATGGCTACACCTTC.

The J gene is TRBJ1-4, the V gene TRBV6-6, with TRBD1 identical over 9 bases. V shed 4 bases and J 8 bases; nucleotides not matched to a gene: 8. The CDR3 extends over 15 amino acids. In germline, CDR1 is MNHNY, CDR2 SVGAGI (reference sequence). The CDR3 DNA reads as TGTGCCAGCAGTTTCCGGACAGGGGAAGACGAAAAACTGTTTTTT. Protein: CASSFRTGEDEKLFF.